These T cell receptor beta chains were read from a single sample in a study of T cells in Graves' hyperthyroidism and ophthalmopathy. MiXCR, applied by TCRdb to the multiplex PCR reads, yields one record per CDR3 protein. The sample yields about 560,000 distinct CDR3 sequences, 16% seen once. The sequenced sample consisted of blood. These receptors all stem from a woman under 30 with Graves' hyperthyroidism. Both conserved end residues are part of each CDR3. The order of the fields is CDR3 length, J gene, D gene, clone size, V gene, CDR3 DNA, CDR3 protein. The D gene is left open where the match is weak. Clone size, where shown, is once, few, many, or a class for clones that have expanded.

14 TRBJ1-5 NA NA TRBV5-6 TGTGCCAGCAGCTTGGCAGGGTTGCGTCAGCCCCAGCATTTT CASSLAGLRQPQHF
15 TRBJ2-7 NA many TRBV5-1 TGCGCCAGCAGCTTGGTGGGCAGGGAACTCTACGAGCAGTACTTC CASSLVGRELYEQYF
16 TRBJ2-7 TRBD2 NA TRBV24-1 TGTGCCACCAGTATGACGGGGGGGCCGTCCTACAATGAGCAGTACTTC CATSMTGGPSYNEQYF
12 TRBJ2-7 NA many TRBV28 TGTGCCAGCAGACAAGGGGCGCGCGGGCAGTACTTC CASRQGARGQYF
18 TRBJ2-5 TRBD2 many TRBV6-1 TGTGCCAGCAGTGCGTCTTTACCGGGACTAGCGGGACAAGAGACCCAGTACTTC CASSASLPGLAGQETQYF
13 TRBJ2-7 NA NA TRBV24-1 TGTGCCACCGGGCCGGGCGGTCGGAACGAGCAGTACTTC CATGPGGRNEQYF
13 TRBJ2-1 TRBD2 many TRBV28 TGTGCCAGCAGACTAGCGTCCTACAATGAGCAGTTCTTC CASRLASYNEQFF
14 TRBJ2-3 TRBD1 NA TRBV27 TGTGCCAGCAGTATCGGGACAGGCACAGATACGCAGTATTTT CASSIGTGTDTQYF
15 TRBJ2-1 TRBD2 NA TRBV15 TGTGCCACCAGCCCTCCCGCTAGCGGGTACAATGAGCAGTTCTTC CATSPPASGYNEQFF
13 TRBJ2-1 NA few TRBV7-8 TGTGCCAGCAGCCCCCAACTAGCCGCTGAGCAGTTCTTC CASSPQLAAEQFF
13 TRBJ2-2 NA few TRBV6-1 TGTGCCAGCAGTACCGGACACACCGGGGAGCTGTTTTTT CASSTGHTGELFF
11 TRBJ1-3 NA few TRBV2 TGTGCCAGCAACTTGGGAAACACCATATATTTT CASNLGNTIYF
17 TRBJ2-1 NA many TRBV11-2 TGTGCCAGCAGCCTCTCCAGTTGGGGGGTAACCTACAATGAGCAGTTCTTC CASSLSSWGVTYNEQFF
14 TRBJ2-7 NA NA TRBV5-1 TGCGCCAGCAGCTTGGGTCTACAGAGGGACGAGCAGTACTTC CASSLGLQRDEQYF
10 TRBJ2-1 NA few TRBV29-1 TGCAGCGTTGACCACTTGAAAGAGTTCTTC CSVDHLKEFF
16 TRBJ1-2 TRBD1 NA TRBV4-3 TGCGCCAGCAGCCACCTCCGGACAGGGGGCAACTATGGCTACACCTTC CASSHLRTGGNYGYTF
14 TRBJ2-1 NA many TRBV5-1 TGCGCCAGCAGCCCAGGGAGGGGGGGCGATGAGCAGTTCTTC CASSPGRGGDEQFF
13 TRBJ2-1 NA many TRBV7-6 TGTGCCAGCAGCTTTACGGGAGATAATGAGCAGTTCTTC CASSFTGDNEQFF
15 TRBJ1-6 NA NA TRBV20-1 TGCAGTGCTAGAGGCCCGGGACGACCAAATTCACCCCTCCACTTT CSARGPGRPNSPLHF
20 TRBJ2-1 TRBD2 many TRBV5-1 TGCGCCAGCAGCTCACAAACCTTGGTAGGGCGGGAGGGCCCCTACAATGAGCAGTTCTTC CASSSQTLVGREGPYNEQFF
14 TRBJ1-1 NA NA TRBV5-1 TGCGCCAGCAGTTCCGGAGGTACCCTCACTGAAGCTTTCTTT CASSSGGTLTEAFF
17 TRBJ2-1 TRBD2 many TRBV5-1 TGCGCCAGCAGCGGTAGACTAGCGGGAGGTGTCTACAATGAGCAGTTCTTC CASSGRLAGGVYNEQFF
17 TRBJ1-2 NA NA TRBV20-1 TGCAGTGCCTCGGGACTCCTAGCCCGTAGTGCTAACTATGGCTACACCTTC CSASGLLARSANYGYTF
15 TRBJ2-7 TRBD1 many TRBV7-6 TGTGCCAGCAGCTTAGCGACAGGGCCCACCTACGAGCAGTACTTC CASSLATGPTYEQYF
14 TRBJ2-7 TRBD2 NA TRBV20-1 TGCAGTGCTAGGATCGGACTAGGAGGCTACGAGCAGTACTTC CSARIGLGGYEQYF
13 TRBJ2-1 NA NA TRBV10-2 TGCGCCACTTCGGCCAATTTAGGGAATGAGCAGTTCTTC CATSANLGNEQFF
15 TRBJ1-6 TRBD1 many TRBV20-1 TGCAGTGCTAAACCAAGAACAGGGGGCGGTTCACCCCTCCACTTT CSAKPRTGGGSPLHF
14 TRBJ1-5 NA NA TRBV30 TGTGCCTGGGGGCGGAACATGGGCAATCAGCCCCAGCATTTT CAWGRNMGNQPQHF
13 TRBJ2-7 NA NA TRBV29-1 TGCAGCGTTTCCGGGGTAATATCCTACGAGCAGTACTTC CSVSGVISYEQYF
15 TRBJ2-5 NA few TRBV7-8 TGTGCCAGCAGCCCGAGCCGGTTGTGGGTTGAGACCCAGTACTTC CASSPSRLWVETQYF
15 TRBJ2-1 NA many TRBV6-5 TGTGCCAGCAGTTACGGCCCCCCAGGGTGGAATGAGCAGTTCTTC CASSYGPPGWNEQFF
16 TRBJ1-6 NA NA TRBV12-3/TRBV12-4 TGTGCCAGCAGCCATAGACTCGGTACCTATAATTCACCCCTCCACTTT CASSHRLGTYNSPLHF
13 TRBJ2-7 NA NA TRBV6-1 TGTGCCAGCCACAGGGCCTCCTCCTACGAGCAGTACTTC CASHRASSYEQYF